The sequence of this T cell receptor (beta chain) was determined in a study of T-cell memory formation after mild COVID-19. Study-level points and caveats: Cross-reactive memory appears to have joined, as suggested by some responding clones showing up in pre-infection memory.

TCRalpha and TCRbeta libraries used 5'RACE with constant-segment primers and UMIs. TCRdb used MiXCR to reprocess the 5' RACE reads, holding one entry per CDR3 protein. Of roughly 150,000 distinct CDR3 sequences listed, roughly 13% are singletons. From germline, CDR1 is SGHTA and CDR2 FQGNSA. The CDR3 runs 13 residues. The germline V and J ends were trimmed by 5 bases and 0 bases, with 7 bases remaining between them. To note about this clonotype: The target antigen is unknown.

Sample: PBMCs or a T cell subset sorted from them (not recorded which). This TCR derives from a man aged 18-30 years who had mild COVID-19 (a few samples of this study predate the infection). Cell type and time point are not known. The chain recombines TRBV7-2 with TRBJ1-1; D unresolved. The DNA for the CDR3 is TGTGCCAGCAGCGTACAGCTGAACACTGAAGCTTTCTTT. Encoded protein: CASSVQLNTEAFF.